The 21 T cell receptor beta chains below come from one sample, sequenced in a study of CD8 T cells in Susac syndrome. RNA, at roughly 0.5 to 1 ug, was reverse transcribed with random hexamers. TCRdb reprocessed the immunoSEQ multiplex PCR reads with MiXCR, giving one entry per CDR3 protein. Among some 110,000 distinct CDR3 sequences listed, 85% to 95% were seen once. Sequencing was performed on CD4+ T cells from PBMCs. These receptors were obtained from a human donor with multiple sclerosis.

The chain carries TRBV20-1 and TRBJ2-3; no clear D gene. The CDR3 totals 12 residues. V dropped 5 bases and J dropped 2 bases, with 8 bases sitting between them. Per germline, CDR1 DFQATT and CDR2 SNEGSKA (reference sequence). CDR3 sequence: CSAPQITDTQYF. CDR3 DNA: TGCAGTGCTCCACAGATCACAGATACGCAGTATTTT.

This rearrangement joins TRBV4-1 to TRBJ2-5; D is tentatively TRBD1 or TRBD2 (5 bases each). The ends were cut back, 4 bases at V and 4 bases at J, with 16 bases in the middle. The V gene's germline CDR1 is MGHRA and CDR2 YSYEKL. The CDR3 has 15 amino acids. CDR3 nucleotide sequence: TGCGCCAGCAGCCGAGGGGAAGCGAGGGCAGAGACCCAGTACTTC. Translated: CASSRGEARAETQYF.

The CDR3 loop is CAARGSTEAFF. CDR3 bases: TGTGCTGCGAGGGGTAGCACTGAAGCTTTCTTT. The chain recombines TRBV6-5 with TRBJ1-1, with a tentative D call TRBD1 (5 bases). CDR1 MNHEY and CDR2 SVGAGI come from the germline V gene. CDR3 length equals 11 residues.

The chain links TRBV12-3 or TRBV12-4 to TRBJ2-7; the match to TRBD1 covers 8 bases. V lost 5 bases to trimming and J lost 4 bases; unmatched junction nucleotides: 7. The CDR3 totals 14 residues. In DNA form, the CDR3 reads TGTGCCAGCAGTAATCCGGGACAGGAGTACGAGCAGTACTTC. Residues: CASSNPGQEYEQYF.

J is TRBJ1-1 and V is TRBV2; D call uncertain. The V end lost 7 bases, the J end lost 6 bases, and 12 bases lay between the germline ends. Germline V lookup: CDR1 SNHLY, CDR2 FYNNEI. CDR3 length equals 12 residues. The CDR3 DNA follows: TGTGCCAGCAAATCGGACCACGCTGAAGCTTTCTTT. This gives the protein CASKSDHAEAFF.

The chain links TRBV29-1 to TRBJ1-1; possible D gene TRBD1, 6 bases. Germline V lookup: CDR1 SQVTM, CDR2 ANQGSEA. The ends were cut back, 3 bases at V and 1 base at J, with 12 bases in the middle. The CDR3 is made up of 14 amino acids. The CDR3 sequence: CSVEGGAGNTEAFF. In DNA form, the CDR3 reads TGCAGCGTTGAGGGGGGCGCAGGGAACACTGAAGCTTTCTTT.

The chain couples TRBV3-1 to TRBJ2-5; TRBD2 agrees at 16 bases. CDR1 and CDR2 (germline): LGHDT, YNNKEL (reference sequence). V lost 4 bases and J lost 0; bases outside the gene matches: 2. The CDR3 is made up of 17 amino acids. The CDR3 nucleotides read TGTGCCAGCAGCCTCGGGACTAGCGGGGGGGACCAAGAGACCCAGTACTTC. This translates into CASSLGTSGGDQETQYF.

This clonotype was counted a single time. The V and J genes are TRBV9 and TRBJ2-7; 8 bases agree with TRBD1. V dropped 4 bases and J dropped 3; count of bases not matched to a gene: 6. Germline CDR1 reads SGDLS; CDR2 reads YYNGEE. The CDR3 spans 14 residues. For the CDR3, the DNA is TGTGCCAGCAGCCTAAGTGGACAGGGCTACGAGCAGTACTTC. This encodes CASSLSGQGYEQYF.

The chain couples TRBV30 to TRBJ2-5; TRBD1 matches 7 bases. There are 13 residues in the CDR3. V lost 3 bases, J lost 5 bases, and 6 bases stayed unmatched. CDR1 and CDR2 from the germline V gene are GTSNPN and SVGIG (reference sequence). The CDR3 loop reads CAWSLTGRETQYF. CDR3 bases: TGTGCCTGGAGCTTGACAGGGCGGGAGACCCAGTACTTC.

This clonotype was seen a handful of times. The J gene is TRBJ2-7, the V gene TRBV29-1; D is uncertain. Germline assignment: CDR1 SQVTM and CDR2 ANQGSEA. V lost 1 base and J 1 base, leaving 5 bases between the germline ends. This CDR3 is built from 12 residues. The CDR3 DNA reads as TGCAGCGTTGAAGGGGTTTCCTACGAGCAGTACTTC. Protein sequence: CSVEGVSYEQYF.

V and J are TRBV7-2 and TRBJ1-5; no clear D. Between the trimmed V and J ends, which lost 5 bases and 7 bases, there was a span of 9 bases. The CDR3 covers 12 residues. Germline V gives CDR1 SGHTA, CDR2 FQGNSA. The CDR3 DNA follows: TGTGCCAGCAGCCAGAATGGGCAGCCCCAGCATTTT. As protein: CASSQNGQPQHF.

This clonotype occurred once. V usage is TRBV7-9 and J usage is TRBJ1-2; D call uncertain. The germline V gene encodes CDR1 SEHNR and CDR2 FQNEAQ (reference sequence). The CDR3 has 12 amino acids. V dropped 2 bases and J dropped 8 bases, with 9 bases sitting between them. CDR3 bases: TGTGCCAGCAGCTTAAATTCGGTGGGCTACACCTTC. This codes for CASSLNSVGYTF.

This clonotype appeared a single time. The chain joins TRBV27 to TRBJ2-1, with 9 bases identical to TRBD2. Looked up from germline, CDR1 is MNHEY and CDR2 is SMNVEV (reference sequence). CDR3 length: 16 amino acids. The CDR3 DNA follows: TGTGCAACCCGAGGATTAGCGGGGGTCCGGGGCAATGAGCAGTTCTTC. This codes for CATRGLAGVRGNEQFF.

V is TRBV30 and J is TRBJ2-2; D unclear. Per germline, CDR1 GTSNPN and CDR2 SVGIG (reference sequence). The CDR3 has 15 residues. Trimming pared 1 base from V and 3 bases from J, leaving 12 bases between. The chain's CDR3 is CAWSGVASDTGELFF. The CDR3 coding sequence is TGTGCCTGGAGTGGAGTGGCCAGCGACACCGGGGAGCTGTTTTTT.

This clonotype showed up just once. V usage is TRBV28 and J usage is TRBJ2-5; D not certain. With 5 bases removed from V and 1 base from J, the gap between germline ends came to 8 bases. This CDR3 is 13 amino acids long. Germline CDR1 and CDR2: MDHEN and SYDVKM. CDR3 residues: CASSHAAQETQYF. The CDR3 bases are TGTGCCAGCAGTCACGCGGCCCAAGAGACCCAGTACTTC.

This chain uses TRBV20-1 with TRBJ2-1; D remains unclear. Trimming shortened V by 4 bases and J by 0 bases, and 7 bases separated the two germline ends. The CDR3 runs 13 residues. The germline gives CDR1 DFQATT, CDR2 SNEGSKA (reference sequence). The CDR3 spells CSAIPLSYNEQFF. The CDR3 region has the DNA TGCAGTGCTATACCCCTCTCCTACAATGAGCAGTTCTTC.

The chain joins TRBV27 to TRBJ2-2, with 10 positions matching TRBD1. CDR1 is MNHEY, CDR2 SMNVEV, per germline (reference sequence). Trimming removed 6 bases from V and 5 bases from J; junction bases left unmatched: 6. CDR3 size: 15 residues. The CDR3 here is CASRTGGWVTGELFF. The DNA of the CDR3 is TGTGCCAGCAGGACAGGGGGCTGGGTGACCGGGGAGCTGTTTTTT.

This clonotype was seen a few times. The V call is TRBV5-1, the J call TRBJ2-4, with 10 bases lining up with TRBD1. V lost 0 bases to trimming and J lost 7 bases; unmatched junction nucleotides: 4. The CDR3 consists of 15 residues. Germline lookup yields CDR1 SGHRS and CDR2 YFSETQ. This CDR3 is CASSLEGQGWNIQYF. In DNA form, the CDR3 reads TGCGCCAGCAGCTTGGAGGGACAGGGGTGGAACATTCAGTACTTC.

This clonotype was seen only a few times. This chain links TRBV29-1 with TRBJ2-5; D ambiguous. Germline lookup yields CDR1 SQVTM and CDR2 ANQGSEA. The CDR3 loop spans 15 amino acids. V dropped 4 bases and J dropped 1 base, with 16 bases sitting between them. CDR3 bases: TGCAGCGTTGCGAAGGGAAGGACGGTCCAAGAGACCCAGTACTTC. Protein sequence: CSVAKGRTVQETQYF.

This sequence joins TRBV12-3 or TRBV12-4 and TRBJ2-5, with a possible D match to TRBD2 (6 bases). V dropped 3 bases and J dropped 7 bases, with 9 bases sitting between them. The CDR3 covers 12 residues. CDR3 protein: CASSLGDSTQYF. The DNA for the CDR3 is TGTGCCAGCAGTTTGGGGGACTCGACCCAGTACTTC.

The V and J genes are TRBV15 and TRBJ1-1, with TRBD1 as a possible D gene (6 bases). CDR1 and CDR2 from the germline V gene are LNHNV and YYDKDF (reference sequence). V was trimmed by 7 bases and J by 5 bases, leaving 17 bases between them. The CDR3 covers 14 residues. CDR3 in DNA: TGTGCCACCAACGGGGGGAGGGGGAGGACTGAAGCTTTCTTT. It is translated as CATNGGRGRTEAFF.